Each of the 29 T cell receptor beta chains below was sequenced from the same sample in a study of blood T cell repertoires in COVID-19. TCRdb's table, derived via immunoSEQ multiplex PCR, lists solely in-frame clones and lacks some. The table includes 200,000 or so clones, about 87% detected once. The material sequenced was PBMCs or T cells enriched from blood (not recorded which). Source of these receptors: a woman aged 25 to 39 who had been exposed to COVID-19.

This rearrangement joins TRBV2 to TRBJ2-7; D is unclear. The germline V gene has CDR1 SNHLY and CDR2 FYNNEI. This CDR3 comprises 13 residues. V lost 3 bases to trimming and J lost 9 bases, with 15 bases between them. The CDR3 bases are TGTGCCAGCAGTGAGTCCGCCGGTATCGGGCAGTACTTC. Its protein is CASSESAGIGQYF.

V and J are TRBV29-1 and TRBJ2-1; 9 bases are a match to TRBD1. Germline V lookup: CDR1 SQVTM, CDR2 ANQGSEA. The V segment lost 5 bases and the J segment 9 bases; nucleotides outside the gene matches: 8. This CDR3 spans 13 amino acids. This CDR3 is CSVTGTGRGEQFF. As DNA, the CDR3 is TGCAGCGTTACCGGGACAGGGCGGGGTGAGCAGTTCTTC.

The gene calls are TRBV12-3 or TRBV12-4 and TRBJ1-1; TRBD1 aligns across 7 bases. The length of the CDR3 is 13 residues. V lost 7 bases to trimming and J lost 7 bases; unmatched junction nucleotides: 9. The CDR3 protein is CASTPDRRLEAFF. CDR3 nucleotide sequence: TGTGCCAGCACCCCGGACAGGAGACTTGAAGCTTTCTTT.

This chain links TRBV4-1 with TRBJ2-7; D is unresolved. CDR3 size: 15 residues. V dropped 1 base and J dropped 0 bases, with 10 bases sitting between them. Per germline, CDR1 MGHRA and CDR2 YSYEKL. The CDR3 region has the DNA TGCGCCAGCAGCCAAGGCCACGGTCCCTCCTACGAGCAGTACTTC. Encoded protein: CASSQGHGPSYEQYF.

The V call is TRBV19, the J call TRBJ2-1; 7 bases fit TRBD1. Per germline, CDR1 LNHDA and CDR2 SQIVND (reference sequence). V gave up 2 bases and J gave up 5 bases; unmatched junction bases: 15. The CDR3 extends over 18 amino acids. CDR3 nucleotide sequence: TGTGCCAGTAGTATATTTTCCCCCTCGGGACAGTTCAACAATGAGCAGTTCTTC. Amino acids: CASSIFSPSGQFNNEQFF.

The chain is built from TRBV5-4 and TRBJ2-1; D is undetermined. The germline gives CDR1 SGHNT, CDR2 YYREEE (reference sequence). The CDR3 is 12 residues long. V was clipped by 1 base and J by 7 bases, with 6 bases between them. The CDR3 is CASSLFGNEQFF. The CDR3 nucleotides read TGTGCCAGCAGCTTGTTCGGTAATGAGCAGTTCTTC.

This clone appeared a single time. The gene calls are TRBV28 and TRBJ1-4; TRBD1 aligns across 7 bases. The CDR3 sequence is 16 residues long. The germline gives CDR1 MDHEN, CDR2 SYDVKM. The trim removed 3 bases at V and 3 bases at J, leaving 7 bases unmatched. The DNA for the CDR3 is TGTGCCAGCAGTTTGCCGACGGACAGGCCTAATGAAAAACTGTTTTTT. As protein: CASSLPTDRPNEKLFF. The full variable domain, completed using reference TRBV28 and TRBJ1-4, is DVKVTQSSRYLVKRTGEKVFLECVQDMDHENMFWYRQDPGLGLRLIYFSYDVKMKEKGDIPEGYSVSREKKERFSLILESASTNQTSMYLCASSLPTDRPNEKLFFGSGTQLSVL.

The chain has TRBV5-1 and TRBJ2-2, with D maybe TRBD1 (5 bases). The CDR3 consists of 14 residues. Germline CDR1 SGHRS, CDR2 YFSETQ. Trimming shortened V by 4 bases and J by 2 bases, and 9 bases separated the two germline ends. CDR3 sequence: CASSGGHNTGELFF. CDR3 in DNA: TGCGCCAGCAGCGGTGGACACAACACCGGGGAGCTGTTTTTT.

Of note for this clone: The identical CDR3 is also encoded by other nucleotide sequences in the sample. The chain has TRBV12-3 or TRBV12-4 and TRBJ1-1; D gene ambiguous. Trimming took off 2 bases at V and 1 base at J, with 5 bases between the two ends. The CDR3 contains 13 residues. CDR3 DNA sequence: TGTGCCAGCAGTTTACGAGGGAACACTGAAGCTTTCTTT. Protein sequence: CASSLRGNTEAFF.

This clone was observed a single time. V usage is TRBV4-1 and J usage is TRBJ1-3; tentative D call: TRBD1 (5 bases). Trimming cost V 0 bases and J 4 bases, with 10 bases left between them. CDR1 is MGHRA, CDR2 YSYEKL, per germline. This CDR3 has 15 amino acids. CDR3 in DNA: TGCGCCAGCAGCCAAGATTGGGGGGTAGGAAACACCATATATTTT. Amino acids: CASSQDWGVGNTIYF.

This clone was seen more than once but under ten times. The chain links TRBV18 to TRBJ1-2; TRBD1 matches at 10 bases. V was clipped by 1 base and J by 3 bases; unmatched bases: 5. The CDR3 is 16 residues long. Germline CDR1 reads KGHSH; CDR2 reads LQKENI. In DNA, the CDR3 is TGTGCCAGCTCACCACTCGGACAGGGGGAGGACTATGGCTACACCTTC. This encodes CASSPLGQGEDYGYTF.

This chain links TRBV18 with TRBJ1-2; unclear D gene. Germline CDR1 is KGHSH and CDR2 is LQKENI. V shed 5 bases and J shed 5 bases, with 9 bases lying between them. The CDR3 has 12 residues. DNA for the CDR3: TGTGCCAGCTCATCCGTACGGTATGGCTACACCTTC. This encodes CASSSVRYGYTF.

The chain combines TRBV3-1 (or the pseudogene TRBV3-2) with TRBJ1-2, with D unresolved. The V end was cut by 0 bases, the J end by 0 bases, with 11 bases between. Germline loops: CDR1 LGHDT, CDR2 YNNKEL (reference sequence). This CDR3 comprises 16 residues. The CDR3 coding sequence is TGTGCCAGCAGCCAAGATCTGGCAGAAACTAACTATGGCTACACCTTC. Protein: CASSQDLAETNYGYTF.

V is TRBV27 and J is TRBJ2-1; D may be TRBD1 (5 bases). Germline values: CDR1 MNHEY, CDR2 SMNVEV (reference sequence). CDR3 size: 13 residues. V was trimmed by 7 bases and J by 6 bases, leaving 13 bases between them. The CDR3, as DNA: TGTGCCAGCACATCCTTGGACACCAATGAGCAGTTCTTC. Protein: CASTSLDTNEQFF.

This clone came up once. The chain carries TRBV7-3 and TRBJ2-2; no definite D call. The CDR3 runs to 14 residues. V lost 0 bases and J 6 bases, leaving 8 bases between the germline ends. CDR1 and CDR2 from the germline V gene are SGHTA and FQGTGA. The CDR3 coding sequence is TGTGCCAGCAGCTTAACTAGACAATCCGGGGAGCTGTTTTTT. Translated, it gives CASSLTRQSGELFF.

This clone showed up just a few times. The genes are TRBV15 and TRBJ1-3; no clear D gene. CDR1 LNHNV and CDR2 YYDKDF come from the germline V gene (reference sequence). The CDR3 covers 14 residues. V lost 8 bases, J lost 0 bases, and 11 bases lay in between. The CDR3 DNA follows: TGTGCCACCGGTAGCGGAGCCTCTGGAAACACCATATATTTT. Encoded protein: CATGSGASGNTIYF.

The CDR3 loop reads CASSLGTGPNNEQFF. In DNA form, the CDR3 reads TGTGCCAGCAGCCTCGGGACAGGGCCGAACAATGAGCAGTTCTTC. V usage is TRBV2 and J usage is TRBJ2-1; TRBD1 matches at 9 bases. The CDR3 is 15 amino acids. The V segment lost 6 bases and the J segment 5 bases; nucleotides outside the gene matches: 8. Germline assignment: CDR1 SNHLY and CDR2 FYNNEI.

This chain links TRBV3-1 (or the pseudogene TRBV3-2) with TRBJ1-6; D gene unclear. In germline, CDR1 is LGHDT, CDR2 YNNKEL (reference sequence). Trimming cost V 2 bases and J 7 bases, with 6 bases left between them. The CDR3 loop spans 13 amino acids. CDR3 sequence reads: CASSQTRNSPLHF. The CDR3 DNA reads as TGTGCCAGCAGCCAAACGAGGAATTCACCCCTCCACTTT.

This clone has only a few counts. This chain uses TRBV7-7 with TRBJ1-6; 10 nucleotides align to TRBD1. The CDR3 runs to 19 residues. Germline CDR1 is SSHAT and CDR2 is FNYEAQ (reference sequence). V trimming: 3 bases; J trimming: 3 bases; junction bases outside the gene matches: 11. This CDR3 reads CASSFGTGAPPNYNSPLHF. CDR3 DNA: TGTGCCAGCAGCTTTGGGACAGGGGCTCCCCCGAACTATAATTCACCCCTCCACTTT.

The CDR3 nucleotides read TGTGCCAGTAGTATACGTTTGGAGGGGCCGAGGGTATCGAATTCACCCCTCCACTTT. This translates into CASSIRLEGPRVSNSPLHF. The chain recombines TRBV19 with TRBJ1-6; perhaps TRBD1 as D (5 bases). From germline, CDR1 is LNHDA and CDR2 SQIVND (reference sequence). This CDR3 has 19 amino acids. V dropped 2 bases and J dropped 7 bases, with 24 bases sitting between them. The whole variable domain, remainder taken from reference TRBV19 and TRBJ1-6, is DGGITQSPKYLFRKEGQNVTLSCEQNLNHDAMYWYRQDPGQGLRLIYYSQIVNDFQKGDIAEGYSVSREKKESFPLTVTSAQKNPTAFYLCASSIRLEGPRVSNSPLHFGNGTRLTVT.

This rearrangement joins TRBV5-6 to TRBJ1-2; D may be TRBD1 (5 bases). The CDR3 has 13 residues. In germline, CDR1 is SGHDT, CDR2 YYEEEE. Trimming pared 4 bases from V and 5 bases from J, leaving 12 bases between. The CDR3 protein is CASSRGTEYGYTF. The CDR3 coding sequence is TGTGCCAGCAGCCGCGGGACCGAGTATGGCTACACCTTC.

This clone occurred once. CDR3 bases: TGTGCCAGCTCACGTACCCGGGACAGATCACAAGAGACCCAGTACTTC. Translation gives CASSRTRDRSQETQYF. The rearrangement links TRBV18 to TRBJ2-5; 7 nucleotides line up with TRBD1. The CDR3 contains 16 residues. The V gene end was trimmed by 4 bases and the J gene end by 2 bases; junction bases not matched to a gene: 10. Germline lookup yields CDR1 KGHSH and CDR2 LQKENI.

This clone was recorded once. The chain uses TRBV12-3 or TRBV12-4 and TRBJ1-5; possibly TRBD1 for D (5 bases). With 1 base removed from V and 11 bases from J, the gap between germline ends came to 12 bases. The CDR3 spans 13 residues. CDR3 amino acids: CASSLEGIKAQHF. The CDR3 nucleotides read TGTGCCAGCAGTTTAGAGGGGATCAAGGCCCAGCATTTT.

The chain recombines TRBV28 with TRBJ1-4; 10 nucleotides line up with TRBD1. The J segment lost 0 bases and the V segment lost 6 bases, leaving 7 bases of the junction unmatched. The CDR3 loop spans 17 amino acids. Germline V gene data show CDR1 as MDHEN and CDR2 as SYDVKM. The CDR3: CASSPSGQGATNEKLFF. The CDR3 nucleotides are TGTGCCAGCAGCCCCTCCGGACAGGGGGCAACTAATGAAAAACTGTTTTTT.

V gene TRBV25-1 combines with J gene TRBJ1-6; D gene unclear. This CDR3 spans 13 amino acids. Germline V gene data show CDR1 as MGHDK and CDR2 as SYGVNS. The germline V and J ends were trimmed by 4 bases and 10 bases, with 11 bases remaining between them. The CDR3 loop is CASSVRPESPLHF. CDR3 DNA: TGTGCCAGCAGTGTTCGCCCGGAGTCACCCCTCCACTTT.

The gene calls are TRBV29-1 and TRBJ1-2; 8 nucleotides line up with TRBD1. V was clipped by 0 bases and J by 8 bases; unmatched bases: 8. Germline V gene data show CDR1 as SQVTM and CDR2 as ANQGSEA. The CDR3 totals 14 residues. CDR3 bases: TGCAGCGTTGAAGATCAGGACAGGGCGGACGGCTACACCTTC. Its protein product is CSVEDQDRADGYTF.

The rearrangement uses TRBV27 and TRBJ1-2, with a possible D match to TRBD1 (6 bases). The germline V gene has CDR1 MNHEY and CDR2 SMNVEV (reference sequence). The CDR3 is 14 amino acids. V was clipped by 5 bases and J by 3 bases, with 13 bases between them. The CDR3 protein is CASSTQGRDYGYTF. In nucleotides, the CDR3 is TGTGCCAGCAGTACTCAGGGGAGGGACTATGGCTACACCTTC.

The chain couples TRBV29-1 to TRBJ1-5; 9 bases map to TRBD1. The CDR3 runs 15 residues. Germline-derived CDR1 and CDR2 are SQVTM and ANQGSEA. With 6 bases clipped from V and 4 bases from J, the junction kept 10 bases outside the gene matches. CDR3 coding DNA: TGCAGCGTGGGCGAGGGGGGGACAGGGAATCAGCCCCAGCATTTT. As protein: CSVGEGGTGNQPQHF.

This clone was detected once. Written as DNA, the CDR3 is TGCGCCAGCCAACTAGCGGAGGCCTACAATGAGCAGTTCTTC. This codes for CASQLAEAYNEQFF. J is TRBJ2-1 and V is TRBV5-1; TRBD2 agrees at 8 bases. The CDR3 length is 14 residues. Unmatched junction bases numbered 5, after V lost 7 bases and J lost 2 bases. CDR1 and CDR2 from the germline V gene are SGHRS and YFSETQ.